This T cell receptor beta chain derives from a study of regulatory dendritic cells for organ transplantation. V was clipped by 7 bases and J by 1 base, with 14 bases between them. The CDR3 sequence is 15 residues long. Germline CDR1 reads LNHDA; CDR2 reads SQIVND (reference sequence). Only in-frame clones appear in the TCRdb table, and some are missing; sequencing was by immunoSEQ multiplex PCR. The sample consists of 20,000 or so clones, approximately 83% of them appearing once. CFSE-labeled sorted T cells met regulatory or mature dendritic cells for five to six days. Naive CD45RA+ and memory CD45RO+ CD4+ or CD8+ T cells were FACS-sorted. Study observations and caveats: Naive T cells showed high diversity, memory cells less, memory CD8+ least.

Concerning this clone: Its antigen is as yet unknown.

Sequencing used naive CD4+ T cells from blood cultured with regulatory dendritic cells. Subset reported: CD45RA+ naive T cells. The rearrangement uses TRBV19 and TRBJ2-4; no clear D gene. The sequence was collected from a human donor in good health. The CDR3 sequence is CASKAEANAKNIQYF. CDR3 coding DNA: TGTGCCAGTAAGGCCGAAGCCAATGCCAAAAACATTCAGTACTTC.